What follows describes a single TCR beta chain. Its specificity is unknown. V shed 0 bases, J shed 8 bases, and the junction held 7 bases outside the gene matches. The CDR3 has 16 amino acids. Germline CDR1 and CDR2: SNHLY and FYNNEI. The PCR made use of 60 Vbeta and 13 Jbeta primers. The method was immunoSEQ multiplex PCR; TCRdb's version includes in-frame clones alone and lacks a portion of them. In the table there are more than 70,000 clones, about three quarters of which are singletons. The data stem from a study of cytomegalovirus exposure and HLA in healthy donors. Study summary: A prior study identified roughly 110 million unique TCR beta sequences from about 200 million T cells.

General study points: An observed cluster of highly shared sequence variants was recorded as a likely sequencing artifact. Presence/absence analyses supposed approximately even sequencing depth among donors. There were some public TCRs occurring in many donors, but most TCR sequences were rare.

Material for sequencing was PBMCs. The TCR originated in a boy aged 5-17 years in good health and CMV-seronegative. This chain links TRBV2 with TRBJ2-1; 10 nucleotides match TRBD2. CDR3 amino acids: CASSEALAGARDEQFF. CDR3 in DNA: TGTGCCAGCAGTGAAGCGCTAGCGGGGGCTCGAGATGAGCAGTTCTTC.